This record looks at one TCR beta chain sequence and its context. Antigen unknown. This CDR3 is 15 amino acids long. The V end was cut by 7 bases, the J end by 1 base, with 16 bases between. Germline-derived CDR1 and CDR2 are MNHEY and SVGAGI. Profiling relied on immunoSEQ multiplex PCR, and the TCRdb table lists in-frame clones only, not all of them. Of roughly 54,000 clones listed, approximately 81% are singletons. This entry is derived from a study of a mutant IDH1 vaccine in newly diagnosed glioma. Study-level information: In weeks 1, 3, 5, 7, 11, 15, 19 and 23, patients were immunized, eight times in all. Every participant had undergone radiotherapy, temozolomide, or both before, and most underwent both. Vaccination started 4-6 weeks after radiotherapy alone, or with temozolomide cycles.

The time point: week 5, during vaccination. Vaccine doses each comprised 300 ug of mutant IDH1 20-mer peptide, with topical imiquimod. Patients carried new grade 3 or 4 IDH1-mutant astrocytomas lacking nuclear ATRX. Sequences were derived from PBMCs, sampled from a glioma patient whose treatment included an IDH1 peptide vaccine. The receptor comes from a young man with glioma. The rearrangement uses TRBV6-5 and TRBJ1-2; unclear D gene. CDR3: CASTGRNKINYGYTF. As DNA, the CDR3 is TGTGCCAGCACCGGACGGAATAAAATTAACTATGGCTACACCTTC.